This TCR beta chain was observed in a study of CD8+ T cells in alopecia areata (dated by TCRdb to the late 2010s). In terms of the full investigation: The treated patients took part in an open-label pilot trial in which moderate-to-severe alopecia areata was treated with oral tofacitinib at 5 to 10 mg twice daily. TCRbeta CDR3 regions were amplified by immunoSEQ multiplex PCR with 35 Vbeta forward and 13 Jbeta reverse primers. Scalp tissue and sorted CD4+ and CD8+ peripheral blood T cells from patchy and totalis/universalis alopecia areata patients and from healthy controls were covered by human TCRbeta sequencing. RNA was extracted with the PAXgene miRNA kit for fixed scalp, the miRNeasy kit for PBMCs, and the RNeasy kit for mouse skin. The SALT score, which quantifies the percentage of affected scalp surface area, was used to measure disease severity in treated patients. Patients on tofacitinib were biopsied at baseline and after 4 and 24 weeks of treatment, and several of the patients also had a later scalp biopsy. In both human patients and the C3H/HeJ mouse model, the study applied high-throughput TCRbeta sequencing to look at T cell clonal expansion in alopecia areata. Scalp clonality was compared across normal scalp (n=4), patchy alopecia areata scalp (n=8), and alopecia totalis/universalis scalp (n=8). Tofacitinib was administered for 6 to 18 months, and 6 months of follow-up off drug were then conducted to assess delayed response and recurrence.

Findings and caveats that apply to the study as a whole: Many expanded lesional clones were found to persist in scalp and blood during tofacitinib treatment, and relapse after treatment cessation may be partly explained by this persistence. Because the treated cohort was small and had only one nonresponder, larger studies are needed to examine links between baseline CD8+ expansion and response. Lesional scalp, especially in alopecia totalis/universalis, showed higher clonality and more expanded CD8+ clones than normal scalp, suggesting antigenic drive. Tofacitinib significantly lowered scalp clonality and the number of expanded CD8+ clones among the top 100 scalp clones. Unlike mouse skin, where gammadelta T cells dominate, normal human skin contains resident alphabeta T cells that get sequenced too, which complicates analysis of the scalp TCR repertoire. TCR sequences shared between patients were less clear than in mice, possibly partly because of HLA diversity in the patient population.

The library was generated by the immunoSEQ multiplex PCR assay. For TCR sequencing, RNA was extracted from every sample and reverse transcribed into cDNA to serve as template. SuperScript III was used to make first-strand cDNA, primed with a 2:1 mix of oligo-dT and random hexamers. A synthetic immune receptor repertoire was used to gauge amplification bias, and whatever bias remained was removed computationally. For the original study's pipeline: Raw reads were preprocessed to remove errors, and CDR3 was defined according to IMGT conventions as the region from the conserved cysteine to phenylalanine. To get clonality, Shannon entropy was normalized by log2 of the number of productive unique TCRs and the result was subtracted from 1. Whether scalp clones were CD4 or CD8 was inferred by matching scalp TCRbeta sequences against CD4 and CD8 repertoires sorted from blood. This is the immuneACCESS table as TCRdb keeps it, with only in-frame sequences that have V and J called. A part of the clones is gone; compared with another copy, unresolved V genes explain less than half, and the rest is unexplained. D and trimming come from the DNA, and the V and J calls and clone size come from that table. This sample is represented by over 150,000 clones; 50% to 65% of them were singletons. Jointly, the top ten make up more than 10% of the sample.

This clone showed up just a few times. The specificity of this receptor is unknown. Base-call qualities are not available, and no considerably larger clone is one nucleotide away. CDR1 is given as SGHDT and CDR2 as YYEEEE, both from the germline V gene. The CDR3, from cysteine to phenylalanine, totals 14 residues. This entry keeps only the CDR3 DNA: 42 bases, framed from base 1. Trimming costs V 5 bases and J 5 bases, and their ends lie 17 bases apart. Taken with the paper, the label for time point translates to: about 25 weeks on oral tofacitinib. Sample treatment or condition, as interpreted from the label and publication: oral pan-JAK inhibitor, 5-10 mg twice daily. Peripheral blood and lesional scalp punch biopsies were obtained from patients with alopecia areata. PBMCs were isolated by density centrifugation and stained for CD3, CD4 and CD8, after which CD4+ and CD8+ T cells were sorted on a FACSAria.

The sequence links TRBV5-6 to TRBJ2-7; a tentative D call is TRBD1 (6 bases match). Source: CD8+ T cells sorted from blood, taken at week 24, from a patient treated with tofacitinib. The sequence came from a human donor with alopecia areata. The DNA reads TGTGCCAGCAGTTCTCACAGGGAACAGAACGAGCAGTACTTC. Its protein reads: CASSSHREQNEQYF.